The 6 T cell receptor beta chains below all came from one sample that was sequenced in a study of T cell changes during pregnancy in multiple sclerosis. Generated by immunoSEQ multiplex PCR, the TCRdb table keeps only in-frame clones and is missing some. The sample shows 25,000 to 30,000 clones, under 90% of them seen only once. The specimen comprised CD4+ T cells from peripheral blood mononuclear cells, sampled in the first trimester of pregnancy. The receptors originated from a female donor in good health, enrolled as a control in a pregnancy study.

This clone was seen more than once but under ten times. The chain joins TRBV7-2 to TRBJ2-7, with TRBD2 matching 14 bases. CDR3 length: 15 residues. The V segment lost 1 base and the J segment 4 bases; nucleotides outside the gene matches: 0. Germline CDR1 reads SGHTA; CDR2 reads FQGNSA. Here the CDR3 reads CASSLGTSGRYEQYF. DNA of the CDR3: TGTGCCAGCAGCTTAGGGACTAGCGGGAGGTACGAGCAGTACTTC.

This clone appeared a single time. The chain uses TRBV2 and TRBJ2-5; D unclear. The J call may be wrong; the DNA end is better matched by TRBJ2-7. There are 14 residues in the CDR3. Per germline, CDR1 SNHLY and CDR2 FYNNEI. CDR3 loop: CASSEGRTKNEQYF. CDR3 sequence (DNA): TGTGCCAGCAGTGAAGGGCGAACTAAAAACGAGCAGTACTTC.

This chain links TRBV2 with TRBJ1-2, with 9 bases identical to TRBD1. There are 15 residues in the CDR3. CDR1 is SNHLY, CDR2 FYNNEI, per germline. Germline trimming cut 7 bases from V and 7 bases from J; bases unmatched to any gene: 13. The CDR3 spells CASILQQGASGGYTF. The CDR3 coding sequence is TGTGCCAGCATTCTTCAACAGGGGGCTTCGGGTGGCTACACCTTC.

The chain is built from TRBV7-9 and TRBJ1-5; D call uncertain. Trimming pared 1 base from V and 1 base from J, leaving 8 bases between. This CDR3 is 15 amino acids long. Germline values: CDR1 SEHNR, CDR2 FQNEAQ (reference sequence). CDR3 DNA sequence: TGTGCCAGCAGCTTAGGGTTGGGCAGCAATCAGCCCCAGCATTTT. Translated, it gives CASSLGLGSNQPQHF.

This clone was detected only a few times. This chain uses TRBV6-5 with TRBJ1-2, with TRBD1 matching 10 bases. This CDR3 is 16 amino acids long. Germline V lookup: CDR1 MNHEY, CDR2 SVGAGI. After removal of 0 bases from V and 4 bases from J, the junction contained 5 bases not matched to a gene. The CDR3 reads CASSYSRTGGGYGYTF. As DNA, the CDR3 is TGTGCCAGCAGTTACTCCCGGACAGGGGGTGGCTATGGCTACACCTTC.

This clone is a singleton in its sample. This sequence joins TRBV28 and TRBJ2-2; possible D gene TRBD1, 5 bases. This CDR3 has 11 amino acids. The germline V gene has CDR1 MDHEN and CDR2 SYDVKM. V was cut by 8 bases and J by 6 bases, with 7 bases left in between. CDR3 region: CASGAAGELFF. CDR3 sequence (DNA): TGTGCCAGCGGGGCTGCCGGGGAGCTGTTTTTT. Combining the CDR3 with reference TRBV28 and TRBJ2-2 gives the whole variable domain DVKVTQSSRYLVKRTGEKVFLECVQDMDHENMFWYRQDPGLGLRLIYFSYDVKMKEKGDIPEGYSVSREKKERFSLILESASTNQTSMYLCASGAAGELFFGEGSRLTVL.